This paragraph reports one T cell receptor beta chain. No antigen is known for it. V lost 4 bases and J 6 bases, leaving 20 bases between the germline ends. The CDR3 extends over 16 amino acids. CDR1 and CDR2 (germline): SGHRS, YFSETQ. The sample comes from a study of T-cell reconstitution after alpha-beta-depleted transplantation in children. The study's findings and limits: Reports say that about two months after transplant, the alpha-beta T cells came out of several hundred graft clones that had expanded.

Molecular barcoding with unique molecular identifiers was used for the TCRbeta library. TCRdb passed the PCR reads through MiXCR, listing each CDR3 protein once. The data hold some 460,000 distinct CDR3 sequences, with 16% observed a single time. The V call is TRBV5-1, the J call TRBJ2-1; D is unresolved. This clonotype originated in a boy younger than two who had a stem cell transplant for Wiskott-Aldrich syndrome, so the T cells may come from the graft donor. The starting material was PBMCs, mostly from graft donor cells, obtained 360 days after TCRalphabeta/CD19-depleted stem cell transplant. CDR3: CASSPDPPGPLNEQFF. The DNA of the CDR3 is TGCGCCAGCAGCCCGGACCCCCCCGGGCCGCTCAATGAGCAGTTCTTC.